Given below is one T cell receptor (beta chain) in context. The entry originates in a study of blood T cell repertoires in COVID-19. Whole-study context: COVID-19 samples collected from the United States, Italy and Spain covered acute and convalescent phases. Nucleic acid was either cDNA or gDNA, and it came from T cells, B-cell-depleted T cells, or PBMCs.

Original handling: Cell counts per sample came from amplifying reference gene primers. Repertoires were generated with immunoSEQ multiplex PCR, while TCRdb's copy carries only in-frame clones and drops some. D and trimming were read from the DNA, whereas the V and J calls and clone size are those reported in that table. The sample records roughly 14,000 clones, 80% to 90% being singletons. CDR3 length: 16 residues. Germline V lookup: CDR1 SGHDN, CDR2 FVKESK. J gave up 4 bases and V 1 base, and 6 bases lay outside the gene matches. Sample: peripheral blood. The sequence was collected from a human donor in a cohort sampled during active COVID-19. The chain carries TRBV14 and TRBJ2-1; 8 nucleotides align to TRBD2. In DNA form, the CDR3 reads TGTGCCAGCAGCCAAGGCGGGACTAGGGATTACAATGAGCAGTTCTTC. Protein product: CASSQGGTRDYNEQFF.